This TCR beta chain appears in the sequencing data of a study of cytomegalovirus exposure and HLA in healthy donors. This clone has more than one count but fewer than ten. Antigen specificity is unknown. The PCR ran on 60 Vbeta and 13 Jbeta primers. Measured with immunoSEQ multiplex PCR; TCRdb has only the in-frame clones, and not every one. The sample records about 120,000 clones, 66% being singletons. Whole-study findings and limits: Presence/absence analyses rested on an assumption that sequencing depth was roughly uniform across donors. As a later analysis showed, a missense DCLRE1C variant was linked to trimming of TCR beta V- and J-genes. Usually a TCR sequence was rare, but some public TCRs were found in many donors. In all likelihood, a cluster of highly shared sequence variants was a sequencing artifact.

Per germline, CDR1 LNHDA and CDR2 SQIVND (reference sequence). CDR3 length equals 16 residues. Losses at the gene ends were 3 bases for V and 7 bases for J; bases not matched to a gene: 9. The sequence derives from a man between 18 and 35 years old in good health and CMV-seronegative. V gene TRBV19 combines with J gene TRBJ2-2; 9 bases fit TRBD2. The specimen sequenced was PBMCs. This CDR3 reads CASSMVPSGMGGELFF. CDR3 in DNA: TGTGCCAGTAGTATGGTTCCTAGCGGGATGGGCGGGGAGCTGTTTTTT.